A single sample is the source of the 12 T cell receptor beta chains below, sequenced in a study of graft-versus-host responses after intestinal transplantation. Method: immunoSEQ multiplex PCR; TCRdb's copy keeps in-frame clones and lacks some. The repertoire includes under 45,000 clones, approximately 95% of them detected once, and 3.6% sits in the top ten. The source was PBMCs, collected around 720 days after intestinal transplantation. These receptors all stem from a human patient who received an intestinal transplant, so some T cells may come from the graft donor.

V and J are TRBV18 and TRBJ1-1; D gene uncertain. The V end was cut by 3 bases, the J end by 0 bases, with 8 bases between. Germline loops: CDR1 KGHSH, CDR2 LQKENI. This CDR3 is built from 14 residues. The CDR3 coding sequence is TGTGCCAGCTCACCCGGGCAGTTGAACACTGAAGCTTTCTTT. Translated, it gives CASSPGQLNTEAFF.

The chain couples TRBV27 to TRBJ1-1; no definite D call. The CDR3 spans 16 residues. Trimming shortened V by 5 bases and J by 1 base, and 17 bases separated the two germline ends. The germline V gene encodes CDR1 MNHEY and CDR2 SMNVEV (reference sequence). Here the CDR3 reads CASSALIPRRNTEAFF. In DNA form, the CDR3 reads TGTGCCAGCAGTGCCCTAATCCCCCGAAGGAACACTGAAGCTTTCTTT.

CDR3 protein: CASSPWTGYNEQFF. As DNA, the CDR3 is TGTGCCAGCAGTCCTTGGACAGGGTACAATGAGCAGTTCTTC. The chain is built from TRBV27 and TRBJ2-1; TRBD1 matches at 8 bases. The CDR3 loop spans 14 amino acids. Losses at the gene ends were 5 bases for V and 4 bases for J; bases not matched to a gene: 4. Germline V CDR1 and CDR2: MNHEY, SMNVEV (reference sequence).

The chain is built from TRBV7-2 and TRBJ1-1, with D maybe TRBD1 (5 bases). Deletions cut 4 bases from V and 11 bases from J, with 20 bases between. The CDR3 totals 14 residues. CDR1 is SGHTA and CDR2 is FQGNSA in the germline V gene. The CDR3 loop is CASSSRAGGMEAFF. CDR3 nucleotide sequence: TGTGCCAGCAGCTCGCGAGCCGGGGGAATGGAGGCTTTCTTT.

This clone was recorded a few times. The chain couples TRBV5-1 to TRBJ1-4, with 7 bases that match TRBD1. This CDR3 has 13 amino acids. The V gene end was trimmed by 4 bases and the J gene end by 6 bases; junction bases not matched to a gene: 3. Germline V gene data show CDR1 as SGHRS and CDR2 as YFSETQ. CDR3 DNA sequence: TGCGCCAGCAGCCGCAGGGGGGATGAAAAACTGTTTTTT. Its translation is CASSRRGDEKLFF.

V and J are TRBV6-1 and TRBJ1-3; no firm D call. Germline V gene data show CDR1 as MNHNS and CDR2 as SASEGT. Trimming took 3 bases from V and 4 from J, leaving 13 bases between them. CDR3 length: 15 residues. The CDR3 here is CASSDYSLGGNTIYF. For the CDR3, the DNA is TGTGCCAGCAGTGATTACTCTCTGGGGGGAAACACCATATATTTT.

V usage is TRBV6-1 and J usage is TRBJ1-5; D is unresolved. CDR1 is MNHNS and CDR2 is SASEGT in the germline V gene. Trimming cost V 4 bases and J 0 bases, with 13 bases left between them. The CDR3 is 16 residues long. The CDR3 reads CASSVYRETSNQPQHF. DNA of the CDR3: TGTGCCAGCAGTGTTTATCGGGAAACTAGCAATCAGCCCCAGCATTTT.

This clone was recorded once. V gene TRBV6-6 combines with J gene TRBJ1-6; no firm D call. The ends were cut back, 2 bases at V and 7 bases at J, with 12 bases in the middle. Germline V gives CDR1 MNHNY, CDR2 SVGAGI (reference sequence). The CDR3 length is 15 residues. CDR3 amino acids: CASSYGVVVNSPLHF. CDR3 nucleotides: TGTGCCAGCAGTTACGGTGTGGTGGTCAATTCACCCCTCCACTTT.

The chain links TRBV6-6 to TRBJ1-5, with D perhaps TRBD1 (5 bases). Germline-derived CDR1 and CDR2 are MNHNY and SVGAGI (reference sequence). Trimming left V 8 bases short and J 2 bases short, with 16 bases between. The CDR3 covers 15 residues. CDR3 nucleotide sequence: TGTGCCAGCGCAGGGAAGGGGCTTGGCAATCAGCCCCAGCATTTT. It translates to CASAGKGLGNQPQHF.

This clone has only one observation. The chain is built from TRBV29-1 and TRBJ2-4; the D is unclear. Trimming stripped 0 bases from V and 1 base from J, with 10 bases between. Germline V lookup: CDR1 SQVTM, CDR2 ANQGSEA. The CDR3 spans 15 residues. This CDR3 reads CSVEEPPPAKNIQYF. DNA for the CDR3: TGCAGCGTTGAAGAGCCCCCCCCCGCCAAAAACATTCAGTACTTC.

This chain uses TRBV10-2 with TRBJ2-7; the D gene is possibly TRBD2 (6 bases). Trimming took off 4 bases at V and 2 bases at J, with 15 bases between the two ends. Germline-derived CDR1 and CDR2 are WSHSY and SAAADI. The CDR3 is made up of 15 amino acids. CDR3 DNA sequence: TGCGCCAGCAGTGGGCTGAGCGGGCTCACCTACGAGCAGTACTTC. It yields the protein CASSGLSGLTYEQYF.

This chain links TRBV30 with TRBJ2-5; D ambiguous. Looked up from germline, CDR1 is GTSNPN and CDR2 is SVGIG (reference sequence). The V end was cut by 0 bases, the J end by 4 bases, with 6 bases between. This CDR3 contains 12 residues. CDR3 amino acids: CAWSVLGETQYF. The CDR3 DNA follows: TGTGCCTGGAGTGTACTGGGAGAGACCCAGTACTTC.